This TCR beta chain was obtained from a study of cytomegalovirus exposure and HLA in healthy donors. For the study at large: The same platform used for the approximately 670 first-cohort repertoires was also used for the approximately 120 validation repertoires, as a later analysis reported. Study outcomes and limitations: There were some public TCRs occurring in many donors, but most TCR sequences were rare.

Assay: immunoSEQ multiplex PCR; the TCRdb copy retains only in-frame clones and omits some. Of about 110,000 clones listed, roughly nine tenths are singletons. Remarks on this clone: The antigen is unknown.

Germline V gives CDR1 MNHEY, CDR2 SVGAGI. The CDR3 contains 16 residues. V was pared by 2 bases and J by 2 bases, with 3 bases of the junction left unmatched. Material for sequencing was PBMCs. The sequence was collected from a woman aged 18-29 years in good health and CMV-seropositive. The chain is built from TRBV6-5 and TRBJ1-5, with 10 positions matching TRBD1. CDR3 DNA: TGTGCCAGCAGTTACACTGGGACAGGGGGCAATCAGCCCCAGCATTTT. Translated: CASSYTGTGGNQPQHF.